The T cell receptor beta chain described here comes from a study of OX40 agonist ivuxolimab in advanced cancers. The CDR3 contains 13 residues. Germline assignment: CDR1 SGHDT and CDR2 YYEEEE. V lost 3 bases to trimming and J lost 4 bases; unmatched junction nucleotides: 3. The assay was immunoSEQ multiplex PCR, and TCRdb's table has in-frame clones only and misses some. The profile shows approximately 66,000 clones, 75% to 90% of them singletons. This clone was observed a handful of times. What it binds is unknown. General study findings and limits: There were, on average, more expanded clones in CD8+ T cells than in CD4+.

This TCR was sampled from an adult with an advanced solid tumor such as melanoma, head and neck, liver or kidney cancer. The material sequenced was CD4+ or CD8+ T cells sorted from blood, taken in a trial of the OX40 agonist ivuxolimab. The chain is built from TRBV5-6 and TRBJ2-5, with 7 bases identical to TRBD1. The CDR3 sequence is CASSSYRGETQYF. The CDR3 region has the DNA TGTGCCAGCAGCTCCTACAGGGGAGAGACCCAGTACTTC.